This is a list of T cell receptor beta chains from one sample in a study of blood T cell repertoires in COVID-19. This table comes from immunoSEQ multiplex PCR, and its TCRdb copy is limited to in-frame clones, with some not included. The repertoire holds some 350,000 clones, with about 90% as singletons. The specimen was peripheral blood. These receptors were obtained from a woman younger than 35 who had recovered from COVID-19. The conserved cysteine and the conserved F or W are not part of the CDR3 here.

v_call cdr3_aa
TRBV20-1 SASPRLAGVRYNEQF
TRBV6-5 ASSYSKLVLYTEAF
TRBV6-5 ASRTGNNYGYT
TRBV30 AWSTGSRNTQY
TRBV30 AWSRDSLNSPLH
TRBV4-3 ASSPPSVPGELF
TRBV5-5 ASSWDRGISNQPQH
TRBV19 ASSIVGQGFGYGYT
TRBV5-1 ASTPGQGTDTQY
TRBV30 AWSGTSGISDTQY
TRBV29-1 SVFDTGPYSGNTIY
TRBV6-5 ASSQTGGRYT
TRBV19 ASSTLGTQETQY
TRBV9 ASSAGLAEWGNEQF
TRBV29-1 SAWSGGGGYT
TRBV7-9 ASSLASGNYGYT
TRBV18 ASSPRAGEETQY
TRBV7-9 ASSLVGHNTGELF
TRBV10-3 ATTDTLAGGLPQY
TRBV27 AIDRDLFGNTIY
TRBV5-4 ASSSYRGGTEAF
TRBV9 ASSVGSGKVF
TRBV7-8 ASSPRQGTNEKLF
TRBV6-6 ASSRGLSTEAF
TRBV28 ASSFLAGGQETQY
TRBV7-2 ASSSEYSTDTQY
TRBV10-2 ASGSLTYNEQF
TRBV5-1 ASSPDAGAPNEQF